The 12 T cell receptor beta chains given below trace back to one sample, sequenced in a study of T cells in localized non-small cell lung cancer (dated by TCRdb to about 2020). Receptors were amplified or captured by the immunoSEQ multiplex PCR assay. The clones in this table, taken by TCRdb from immuneACCESS, are in-frame only. Not every clone is retained; where verified, under half of the shortfall comes from an unresolved V gene, and the cause of the rest is unknown. The sample table shows tens of thousands of clones, and 86% are seen once. The ten largest clonotypes hold about 6% of the sample. The source material was peripheral blood mononuclear cells, sampled before any cancer treatment. The receptors were sampled from a male donor at least 60 years old with stage II lung adenocarcinoma.

The chain has TRBV7-9 and TRBJ2-3; D is undetermined. Trimming stripped 1 base from V and 3 bases from J, with 8 bases between. This CDR3 comprises 14 residues. The V gene's germline CDR1 is SEHNR and CDR2 FQNEAQ (reference sequence). The CDR3 loop reads CASSLDTVTDTQYF. CDR3 DNA sequence: TGTGCCAGCAGCTTAGACACAGTTACAGATACGCAGTATTTT.

For the CDR3, the DNA is TGTGCCAGCAGCCCTACAGCGGGAGGGCCCTACGAGCAGTACTTC. Residues: CASSPTAGGPYEQYF. The chain recombines TRBV5-4 with TRBJ2-7, with 10 bases fitting TRBD2. CDR1 is SGHNT and CDR2 is YYREEE in the germline V gene (reference sequence). V trimming: 4 bases; J trimming: 2 bases; junction bases outside the gene matches: 6. The CDR3 has 15 residues.

The chain uses TRBV9 and TRBJ2-2; possible D gene TRBD1, 6 bases. Germline V gene sequence: CDR1 SGDLS, CDR2 YYNGEE. The CDR3 has 13 amino acids. V gave up 4 bases and J gave up 7 bases, with 11 bases separating them. The CDR3 spells CASSLGQYGELFF. The CDR3 nucleotides are TGTGCCAGCAGCCTCGGACAGTACGGGGAGCTGTTTTTT.

This clone has just a few counts. This sequence joins TRBV5-6 and TRBJ2-1; D remains ambiguous. Trimming left V 1 base short and J 14 bases short, with 13 bases between. CDR3 length: 12 amino acids. From germline, CDR1 is SGHDT and CDR2 YYEEEE. The CDR3 DNA reads as TGTGCCAGCAGCTTGAATAAAGACCCAGAGTTCTTC. It specifies CASSLNKDPEFF.

The CDR3 reads CASSLALAGGPYNEQFF. In DNA, the CDR3 is TGCGCCAGCAGCTTGGCCCTAGCGGGAGGGCCCTACAATGAGCAGTTCTTC. The chain recombines TRBV5-1 with TRBJ2-1, with 12 bases identical to TRBD2. The CDR3 extends over 17 amino acids. CDR1 SGHRS and CDR2 YFSETQ come from the germline V gene. The trim removed 0 bases at V and 2 bases at J, leaving 3 bases unmatched.

This clone was detected only once. The chain employs TRBV9 and TRBJ2-3; D might be TRBD1 or TRBD2, each matching 7 bases. V was trimmed by 4 bases and J by 4 bases, leaving 13 bases between them. The CDR3 loop spans 14 amino acids. Germline CDR1 is SGDLS and CDR2 is YYNGEE. The CDR3 DNA follows: TGTGCCAGCAGCCCAGGGGGGGGGCCAGATACGCAGTATTTT. It specifies CASSPGGGPDTQYF.

V is TRBV19 and J is TRBJ2-4; TRBD2 aligns across 12 bases. The CDR3 totals 16 residues. Trimming cost V 11 bases and J 5 bases; bases outside gene matches: 13. The V gene's germline CDR1 is LNHDA and CDR2 SQIVND (reference sequence). As DNA, the CDR3 is TGTGCCTCGAAGCTAGCGGGAGGGGGGGTAGAAAACATTCAGTACTTC. It specifies CASKLAGGGVENIQYF.

The chain carries TRBV2 and TRBJ1-2; weak D call: TRBD1 (5 bases). CDR3 size: 14 residues. Trimming left V 3 bases short and J 7 bases short, with 15 bases between. CDR1 and CDR2 (germline): SNHLY, FYNNEI. The CDR3 DNA follows: TGTGCCAGCAGTGAGGACCGAACGAGGGGTGGCTACACCTTC. Its translation: CASSEDRTRGGYTF.

The chain employs TRBV5-1 and TRBJ1-3, with D hard to call. CDR3 length equals 14 residues. Trimming shortened V by 4 bases and J by 4 bases, and 12 bases separated the two germline ends. Germline V gene data show CDR1 as SGHRS and CDR2 as YFSETQ. The CDR3 sequence: CASSLGVAGNTIYF. DNA of the CDR3: TGCGCCAGCAGCCTCGGGGTTGCGGGAAACACCATATATTTT.

This clone has a single count. This chain links TRBV5-8 with TRBJ2-7; TRBD1 agrees at 8 bases. Germline V gene data show CDR1 as SGHTS and CDR2 as YDEGEE. The CDR3 sequence is 14 residues long. J lost 6 bases, V lost 4 bases, and 9 bases had no gene match. The CDR3: CASSPEGRGREQYF. The CDR3 region has the DNA TGTGCCAGCAGCCCCGAGGGCAGGGGGCGCGAGCAGTACTTC.

This clone has just one count. CDR3 sequence: CAISSDNYEQYF. CDR3 DNA sequence: TGTGCCATCAGTTCAGACAACTACGAGCAGTACTTC. The chain links TRBV10-3 to TRBJ2-7; no clear D gene. Germline CDR1 ENHRY, CDR2 SYGVKD. V lost 5 bases and J 3 bases, leaving 8 bases between the germline ends. CDR3 length: 12 amino acids.

CDR3 loop: CASSLRGQGNSPLHF. DNA of the CDR3: TGTGCCAGCAGCTTAAGGGGACAGGGTAATTCACCCCTCCACTTT. J is TRBJ1-6 and V is TRBV7-9; 9 positions agree with TRBD1. The CDR3 totals 15 residues. V lost 2 bases to trimming and J lost 6 bases; unmatched junction nucleotides: 2. Germline V gives CDR1 SEHNR, CDR2 FQNEAQ (reference sequence).